Below are 30 T cell receptor beta chains sequenced from a single sample in a study of T cell repertoires in cytomegalovirus infection. TCRdb recomputed calls from the reads with MiXCR, one row per CDR3 protein. The sample carries some 600,000 distinct CDR3 sequences, 24% recorded once. Sequenced: CD8+ T cells from PBMCs. The receptors come from a human donor in good health (CMV status not recorded). Some clones in this sample may be carry-over from other donors' samples.

This clonotype was recorded at least ten times. This chain uses TRBV12-3 or TRBV12-4 with TRBJ2-3, with a weak D call TRBD2 (5 bases). V dropped 6 bases and J dropped 2 bases, with 15 bases sitting between them. CDR3 length: 15 amino acids. In nucleotides, the CDR3 is TGTGCCAGCAGCTTCCACACCCGGGACACAGATACGCAGTATTTT. Protein: CASSFHTRDTDTQYF.

This clonotype showed up just a few times. J is TRBJ2-1 and V is TRBV24-1; D is perhaps TRBD2 (5 bases). V was cut by 5 bases and J by 8 bases, with 12 bases left in between. This CDR3 is 13 amino acids long. The germline V gene has CDR1 KGHDR and CDR2 SFDVKD. The CDR3 DNA is TGTGCCACCAGTGTGGGAGACGTAGATGAGCAGTTCTTC. Protein: CATSVGDVDEQFF.

This clonotype was found many times. V is TRBV7-3 and J is TRBJ1-1, with D perhaps matching TRBD1 (5 bases). V lost 3 bases, J lost 4 bases, and 6 bases lay in between. Germline CDR1 is SGHTA and CDR2 is FQGTGA. The CDR3 runs 12 residues. The CDR3, as DNA: TGTGCCAGCAGCTTCGGGGCCACTGAAGCTTTCTTT. Translated: CASSFGATEAFF.

This clonotype was picked up many times. The chain links TRBV14 to TRBJ2-1; D is undetermined. V was shortened by 1 base and J by 1 base, with 8 bases between the two germline ends. Germline values: CDR1 SGHDN, CDR2 FVKESK. The CDR3 loop spans 15 amino acids. CDR3 in DNA: TGTGCCAGCAGCCAAGGAGTCAGTTCCTACAATGAGCAGTTCTTC. Encoded protein: CASSQGVSSYNEQFF.

The gene calls are TRBV29-1 and TRBJ2-3, with D possibly matching TRBD2 (5 bases). V was trimmed by 1 base and J by 7 bases, leaving 12 bases between them. The CDR3 runs 13 residues. Per the germline V gene, CDR1 is SQVTM and CDR2 is ANQGSEA. The CDR3 region has the DNA TGCAGCGTTGAAGGAGGGCAGTCCTATACGCAGTATTTT. Encoded protein: CSVEGGQSYTQYF.

This clonotype has a handful of counts. This chain joins TRBV5-6 and TRBJ2-7; D remains ambiguous. The CDR3 contains 13 residues. V dropped 0 bases and J dropped 5 bases, with 9 bases sitting between them. Germline V gene data show CDR1 as SGHDT and CDR2 as YYEEEE. The CDR3 nucleotides are TGTGCCAGCAGCTTGGCGGCGTTCGACGAGCAGTACGTC. As protein: CASSLAAFDEQYV.

This clonotype turned up a few times. The rearrangement uses TRBV15 and TRBJ1-2; D remains ambiguous. V gave up 1 base and J gave up 8 bases, with 14 bases separating them. The CDR3 spans 14 residues. Germline V gene lookup returns CDR1 LNHNV and CDR2 YYDKDF (reference sequence). This CDR3 reads CATSRGTSIWGYTF. CDR3 nucleotide sequence: TGTGCCACCAGCAGAGGGACCTCTATCTGGGGCTACACCTTC.

This chain uses TRBV6-8 with TRBJ2-7, with a possible D match to TRBD2 (5 bases). V lost 0 bases and J lost 2, with 5 bases in between. Germline loops: CDR1 MNHGY, CDR2 SAAAGT. The CDR3 contains 13 residues. The CDR3 sequence is CASSYSGTYEQYV. The CDR3 coding sequence is TGTGCCAGCAGTTACTCCGGGACCTACGAGCAGTACGTC.

This clonotype was observed a few times. This sequence joins TRBV28 and TRBJ2-1; 7 bases fit TRBD1. The CDR3 extends over 14 amino acids. CDR1 MDHEN and CDR2 SYDVKM come from the germline V gene. Trimming removed 10 bases from V and 0 bases from J; junction bases left unmatched: 6. The CDR3 coding sequence is TGTGCCATCTCGACAGGGAGCTCCTACAATGAGCAGTTCTTC. This translates into CAISTGSSYNEQFF.

This clonotype has a handful of counts. This chain connects TRBV20-1 to TRBJ1-2; 7 nucleotides align to TRBD1. The CDR3 sequence is 12 residues long. V lost 4 bases to trimming and J lost 6 bases; unmatched junction nucleotides: 5. In germline, CDR1 is DFQATT, CDR2 SNEGSKA (reference sequence). CDR3 amino acids: CSATIQGNGYTF. The CDR3 bases are TGCAGTGCTACTATACAGGGGAATGGCTACACCTTC.

V gene TRBV20-1 combines with J gene TRBJ1-4; 7 positions agree with TRBD1. Germline V gene sequence: CDR1 DFQATT, CDR2 SNEGSKA (reference sequence). The CDR3 sequence is 17 residues long. V lost 5 bases and J lost 1; bases outside the gene matches: 13. The CDR3 region is CSALDTGTEGTNEKLFF. As DNA, the CDR3 is TGCAGTGCTCTGGACACCGGGACAGAGGGAACTAATGAAAAACTGTTTTTT.

This clonotype occurred many times. This chain connects TRBV25-1 to TRBJ1-2; the D gene is possibly TRBD1 (5 bases). Trimming removed 0 bases at V and 6 bases at J, with 8 bases between. This CDR3 spans 13 amino acids. CDR1 and CDR2 from the germline V gene are MGHDK and SYGVNS. The CDR3 is CASSEYKQDGYTF. The CDR3, as DNA: TGTGCCAGCAGTGAATATAAACAGGATGGCTACACCTTC.

Note on this clonotype: A much bigger clone sits one base away, suggesting this may be a read error. The conserved phenylalanine or tryptophan is not found at the CDR3 terminus, so this likely reflects a read error. The chain has TRBV10-3 and TRBJ1-4, with D hard to call. CDR1 is ENHRY, CDR2 SYGVKD, per germline. Trimming stripped 4 bases from V and 6 bases from J, with 3 bases between. The CDR3 is 11 residues long. CDR3 region: CAISADEKLFY. As DNA, the CDR3 is TGTGCCATCAGTGCAGATGAAAAACTGTTTTAT.

The chain employs TRBV6-1 and TRBJ1-6, with unresolved D. The germline V and J ends were trimmed by 5 bases and 5 bases, with 10 bases remaining between them. The germline V gene encodes CDR1 MNHNS and CDR2 SASEGT. The CDR3 covers 14 residues. The CDR3 DNA reads TGTGCCAGCAGTCAACGACATAATAATTCACCCCTCCACTTT. Its protein product is CASSQRHNNSPLHF.

This clonotype has at least ten counts. This chain joins TRBV6-2 or TRBV6-3 and TRBJ2-1; TRBD2 is a possible D gene (6 bases). CDR1 MNHEY and CDR2 SVGEGT come from the germline V gene. The CDR3 is 16 amino acids. Between the trimmed V and J ends, which lost 7 bases and 2 bases, there was a span of 18 bases. CDR3 bases: TGTGCCAGCACCGACCTCGATGGGGGGACCTACAATGAGCAGTTCTTC. It codes for CASTDLDGGTYNEQFF.

The chain employs TRBV28 and TRBJ2-3, with D perhaps TRBD1 or TRBD2 (6 bases each). Germline V gene lookup returns CDR1 MDHEN and CDR2 SYDVKM. Trimming stripped 5 bases from V and 2 bases from J, with 14 bases between. The CDR3 sequence is 15 residues long. The CDR3 protein is CASSTTGGLTDTQYF. The CDR3 DNA sequence: TGTGCCAGCAGTACGACAGGAGGGCTCACAGATACGCAGTATTTT.

This clonotype was detected many times. The chain uses TRBV7-9 and TRBJ1-5, with no clear D. The V and J ends lost 1 base and 9 bases respectively, with 10 bases between them. Germline CDR1 SEHNR, CDR2 FQNEAQ (reference sequence). The CDR3 is made up of 13 amino acids. The CDR3, as DNA: TGTGCCAGCAGCTTAGGCAGGCCTTGGCCCCAGCATTTT. Translation gives CASSLGRPWPQHF.

This clonotype appeared a few times. V is TRBV23-1 and J is TRBJ1-1, with D uncertain. TRBV23-1 falls under the ORF class, with uncertain function. Trimming pared 6 bases from V and 1 base from J, leaving 12 bases between. This CDR3 region has 14 residues. CDR3 coding DNA: TGCGCCAGCAGGCATAAGGCCGCGAACACTGAAGCTTTCTTT. This translates into CASRHKAANTEAFF.

The chain has TRBV12-3 or TRBV12-4 and TRBJ2-1, with D perhaps TRBD2 (6 bases). V lost 7 bases to trimming and J lost 4 bases, with 14 bases between them. The CDR3 contains 14 residues. In nucleotides, the CDR3 is TGTGCCAGCACCTTGACTAGTTCATACAATGAGCAGTTCTTC. This gives the protein CASTLTSSYNEQFF.

The rearrangement uses TRBV10-3 and TRBJ2-2, with D possibly being TRBD1 (5 bases). CDR3 size: 15 residues. Germline V gives CDR1 ENHRY, CDR2 SYGVKD. Trimming shortened V by 3 bases and J by 5 bases, and 13 bases separated the two germline ends. CDR3 bases: TGTGCCATCAGTGAAGAAGGGGTTCTGACCGGGGAGCTGTTTTTT. The encoded protein is CAISEEGVLTGELFF.

This clonotype was picked up a small number of times. The chain employs TRBV10-3 and TRBJ1-2; weak D call: TRBD1 (6 bases). The CDR3 is 16 residues long. Trimming shortened V by 4 bases and J by 5 bases, and 20 bases separated the two germline ends. Per the germline V gene, CDR1 is ENHRY and CDR2 is SYGVKD. CDR3 sequence: CAISVLEDSEFYGYTF. As DNA, the CDR3 is TGTGCCATCAGTGTTCTAGAGGACAGCGAATTTTATGGCTACACCTTC.

This clonotype was seen more than once but under ten times. The chain carries TRBV12-3 or TRBV12-4 and TRBJ1-5; D uncertain. This CDR3 is built from 12 residues. Trimming removed 8 bases at V and 2 bases at J, with 7 bases between. DNA for the CDR3: TGTGCCAGCGGTACAGGCAATCAGCCCCAGCATTTT. Residues: CASGTGNQPQHF.

As for this clonotype: A much larger clone lies a single base off, so this may be a read error. The chain employs TRBV27 and TRBJ2-3; TRBD2 matches at 7 bases. Germline values: CDR1 MNHEY, CDR2 SMNVEV (reference sequence). This CDR3 contains 16 residues. The CDR3 nucleotides are TGTACCAGCACTAGCGCCCGTTATACCCGCACAGATACGCAGTATTTT. Translated, it gives CTSTSARYTRTDTQYF.

The chain carries TRBV28 and TRBJ2-7, with D perhaps matching TRBD1 (8 bases). This CDR3 is 15 amino acids long. V lost 2 bases to trimming and J lost 5 bases, with 16 bases between them. Germline V gene sequence: CDR1 MDHEN, CDR2 SYDVKM. For the CDR3, the DNA is TGTGCCAGCAGTTTAAATCGACAGGGGAGGGACGAGCAGTACGTC. This encodes CASSLNRQGRDEQYV.

V and J are TRBV20-1 and TRBJ2-1; 9 nucleotides align to TRBD1. Germline CDR1 is DFQATT and CDR2 is SNEGSKA (reference sequence). The CDR3 totals 14 residues. The V segment lost 4 bases and the J segment 4 bases; nucleotides outside the gene matches: 5. The CDR3 loop reads CSAKGQGAYNEQFF. CDR3 coding DNA: TGCAGTGCTAAGGGACAGGGAGCTTACAATGAGCAGTTCTTC.

This chain joins TRBV20-1 and TRBJ1-5; D uncertain. Germline V gives CDR1 DFQATT, CDR2 SNEGSKA (reference sequence). V shed 0 bases and J shed 6 bases, with 9 bases lying between them. This CDR3 contains 13 residues. CDR3 region: CSARDPGGQPQHF. CDR3 sequence (DNA): TGCAGTGCTAGAGATCCTGGCGGTCAGCCCCAGCATTTT.

V and J are TRBV29-1 and TRBJ1-4; a possible D gene is TRBD1 (6 bases). Deletions cut 5 bases from V and 4 bases from J, with 11 bases between. CDR3 length: 13 amino acids. Germline V gene data show CDR1 as SQVTM and CDR2 as ANQGSEA. CDR3 in DNA: TGCAGCGTTCTTGGGGGCGATAATGAAAAACTGTTTTTT. Residues: CSVLGGDNEKLFF.

This clonotype was detected ten times or more. The chain is built from TRBV12-3 or TRBV12-4 and TRBJ2-7; no reliable D call. V was cut by 2 bases and J by 2 bases, with 10 bases left in between. The CDR3 length is 14 residues. The DNA of the CDR3 is TGTGCCAGCAGTTTATCGAACAGAGCCTACGAGCAGTACTTC. This translates into CASSLSNRAYEQYF.

Worth noting for this clonotype: Likely a read error: the CDR3 ends without its conserved phenylalanine or tryptophan. This rearrangement joins TRBV28 to TRBJ1-6; 7 bases agree with TRBD1. From germline, CDR1 is MDHEN and CDR2 SYDVKM. V was pared by 3 bases and J by 5 bases, with 4 bases of the junction left unmatched. The CDR3 runs to 15 residues. CDR3 sequence reads: CASSFTGEHNSPLHY. The DNA of the CDR3 is TGTGCCAGCAGTTTTACAGGGGAACATAATTCACCCCTCCACTAT.

This clonotype was seen more than once but under ten times. V and J are TRBV29-1 and TRBJ1-2, with unresolved D. V lost 3 bases and J lost 5, with 10 bases in between. The CDR3 runs to 12 residues. The germline CDR1 and CDR2 sequences are SQVTM and ANQGSEA. As DNA, the CDR3 is TGCAGCGTTGAGGGCAGGATGTATGGCTACACCTTC. Translation gives CSVEGRMYGYTF. The complete variable domain, with remaining parts taken from reference TRBV29-1 and TRBJ1-2, reads SAVISQKPSRDICQRGTSLTIQCQVDSQVTMMFWYRQQPGQSLTLIATANQGSEATYESGFVIDKFPISRPNLTFSTLTVSNMSPEDSSIYLCSVEGRMYGYTFGSGTRLTVV.